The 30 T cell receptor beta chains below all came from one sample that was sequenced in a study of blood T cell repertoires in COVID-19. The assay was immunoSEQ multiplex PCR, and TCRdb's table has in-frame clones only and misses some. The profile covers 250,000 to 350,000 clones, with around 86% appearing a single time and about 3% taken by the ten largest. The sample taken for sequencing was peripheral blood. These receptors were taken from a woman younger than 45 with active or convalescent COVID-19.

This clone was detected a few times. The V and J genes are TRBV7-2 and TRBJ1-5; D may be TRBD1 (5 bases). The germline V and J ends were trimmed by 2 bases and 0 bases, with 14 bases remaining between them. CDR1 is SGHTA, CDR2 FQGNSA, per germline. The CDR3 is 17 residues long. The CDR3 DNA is TGTGCCAGCAGCTTAAATGGAGCAGGGAATAGCAATCAGCCCCAGCATTTT. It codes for CASSLNGAGNSNQPQHF.

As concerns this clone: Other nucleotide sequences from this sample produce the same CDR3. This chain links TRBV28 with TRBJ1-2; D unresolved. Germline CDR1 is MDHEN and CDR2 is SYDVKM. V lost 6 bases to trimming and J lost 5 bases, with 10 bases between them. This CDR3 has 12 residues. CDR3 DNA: TGTGCCAGCAGCCTATCATCGTATGGCTACACCTTC. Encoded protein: CASSLSSYGYTF.

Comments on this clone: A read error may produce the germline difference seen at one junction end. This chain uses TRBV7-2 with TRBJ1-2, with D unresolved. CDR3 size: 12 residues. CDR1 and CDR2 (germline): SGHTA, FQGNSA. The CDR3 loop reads CASRLAGVPLAF. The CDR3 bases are TGTGCCAGCAGGCTGGCCGGGGTCCCATTGGCCTTC.

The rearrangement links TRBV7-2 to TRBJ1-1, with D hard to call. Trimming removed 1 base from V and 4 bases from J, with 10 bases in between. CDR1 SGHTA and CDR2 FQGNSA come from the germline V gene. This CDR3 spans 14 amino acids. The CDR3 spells CASSLDGVATEAFF. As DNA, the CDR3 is TGTGCCAGCAGCTTAGACGGGGTGGCCACTGAAGCTTTCTTT.

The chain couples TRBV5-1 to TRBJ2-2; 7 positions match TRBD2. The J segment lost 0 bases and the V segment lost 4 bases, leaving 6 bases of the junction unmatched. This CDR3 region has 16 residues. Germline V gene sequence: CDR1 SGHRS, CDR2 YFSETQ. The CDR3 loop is CASSVLAHANTGELFF. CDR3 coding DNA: TGCGCCAGCAGCGTACTAGCGCACGCGAACACCGGGGAGCTGTTTTTT.

The CDR3 reads CASSSNRTSRAYEQYF. The CDR3 bases are TGTGCCAGCAGCTCAAATCGGACTTCAAGGGCCTACGAGCAGTACTTC. V usage is TRBV7-8 and J usage is TRBJ2-7, with a possible D match to TRBD2 (5 bases). Germline values: CDR1 SGHVS, CDR2 FQNEAQ. CDR3 size: 16 residues. The V end lost 4 bases, the J end lost 2 bases, and 18 bases lay between the germline ends.

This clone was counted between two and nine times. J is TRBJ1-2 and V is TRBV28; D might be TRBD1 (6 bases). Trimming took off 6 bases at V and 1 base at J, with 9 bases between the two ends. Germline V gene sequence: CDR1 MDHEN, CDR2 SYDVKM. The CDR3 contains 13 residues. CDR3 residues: CASRQGGNYGYTF. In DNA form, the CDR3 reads TGTGCCAGCAGACAGGGCGGTAACTATGGCTACACCTTC.

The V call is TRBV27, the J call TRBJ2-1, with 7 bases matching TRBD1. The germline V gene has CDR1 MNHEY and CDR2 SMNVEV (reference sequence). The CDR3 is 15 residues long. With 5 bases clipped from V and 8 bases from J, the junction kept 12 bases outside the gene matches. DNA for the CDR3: TGTGCCAGCAGTCGCGCAGGGGGTGGTTATGATGAGCAGTTCTTC. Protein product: CASSRAGGGYDEQFF.

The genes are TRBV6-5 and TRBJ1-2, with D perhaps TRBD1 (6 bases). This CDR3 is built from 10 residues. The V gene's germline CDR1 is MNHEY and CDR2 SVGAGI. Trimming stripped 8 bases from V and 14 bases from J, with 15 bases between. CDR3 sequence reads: CASGQGWQTF. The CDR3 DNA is TGTGCCAGCGGTCAGGGGTGGCAGACCTTC.

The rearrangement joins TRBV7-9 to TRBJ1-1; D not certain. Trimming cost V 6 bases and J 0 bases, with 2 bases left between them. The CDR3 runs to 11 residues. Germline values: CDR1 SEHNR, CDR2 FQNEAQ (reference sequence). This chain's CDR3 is CASSMNTEAFF. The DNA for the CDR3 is TGTGCCAGCAGTATGAACACTGAAGCTTTCTTT.

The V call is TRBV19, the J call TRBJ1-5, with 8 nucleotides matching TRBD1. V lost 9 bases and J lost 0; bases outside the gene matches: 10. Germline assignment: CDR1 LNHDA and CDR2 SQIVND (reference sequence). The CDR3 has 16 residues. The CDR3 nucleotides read TGTGCCAGCACGCCCGGGACAGGTTATAGCAATCAGCCCCAGCATTTT. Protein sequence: CASTPGTGYSNQPQHF.

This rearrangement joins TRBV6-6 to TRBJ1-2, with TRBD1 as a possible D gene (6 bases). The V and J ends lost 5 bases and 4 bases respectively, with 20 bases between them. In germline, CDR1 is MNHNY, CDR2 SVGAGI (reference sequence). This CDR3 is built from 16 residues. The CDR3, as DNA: TGTGCCAGCAGTCAAGAGGGAAGAATCAGGGGCTATGGCTACACCTTC. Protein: CASSQEGRIRGYGYTF.

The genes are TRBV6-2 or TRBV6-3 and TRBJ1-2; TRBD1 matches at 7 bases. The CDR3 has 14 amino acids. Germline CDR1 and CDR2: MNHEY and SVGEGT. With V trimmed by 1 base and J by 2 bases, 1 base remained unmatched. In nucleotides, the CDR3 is TGTGCCAGCAGTTACTTAGGGGGCAACTATGGCTACACCTTC. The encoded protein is CASSYLGGNYGYTF.

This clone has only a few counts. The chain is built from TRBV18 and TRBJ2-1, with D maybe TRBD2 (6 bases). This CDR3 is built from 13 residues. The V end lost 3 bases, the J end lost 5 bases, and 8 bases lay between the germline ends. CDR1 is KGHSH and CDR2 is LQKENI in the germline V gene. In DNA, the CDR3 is TGTGCCAGCTCACCGGGACTTAACAATGAGCAGTTCTTC. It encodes CASSPGLNNEQFF.

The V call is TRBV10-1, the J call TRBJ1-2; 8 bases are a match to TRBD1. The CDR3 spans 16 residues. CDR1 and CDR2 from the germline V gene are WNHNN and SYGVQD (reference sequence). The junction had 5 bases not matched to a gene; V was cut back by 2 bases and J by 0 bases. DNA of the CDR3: TGCGCCAGCAGTGAGGCCGACAGGGGAGCTAACTATGGCTACACCTTC. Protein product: CASSEADRGANYGYTF.

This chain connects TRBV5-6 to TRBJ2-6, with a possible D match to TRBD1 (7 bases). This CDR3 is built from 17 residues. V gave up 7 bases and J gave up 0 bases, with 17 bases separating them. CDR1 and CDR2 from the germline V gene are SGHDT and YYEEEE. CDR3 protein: CASDSTGDSSGANVLTF. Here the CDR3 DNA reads TGTGCCAGCGATTCCACGGGGGACAGCTCTGGGGCCAACGTCCTGACTTTC.

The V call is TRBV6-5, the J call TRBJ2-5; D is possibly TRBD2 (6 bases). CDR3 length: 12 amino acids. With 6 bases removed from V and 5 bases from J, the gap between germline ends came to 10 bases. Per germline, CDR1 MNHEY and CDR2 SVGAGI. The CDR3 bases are TGTGCCAGCAGGAGGACTATGGAGACCCAGTACTTC. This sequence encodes CASRRTMETQYF.

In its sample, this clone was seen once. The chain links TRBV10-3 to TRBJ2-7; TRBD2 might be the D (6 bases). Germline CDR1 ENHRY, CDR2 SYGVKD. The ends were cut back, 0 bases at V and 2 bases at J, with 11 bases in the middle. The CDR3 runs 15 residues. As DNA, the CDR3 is TGTGCCATCAGTGAGTCTACTAGCCCAACCTACGAGCAGTACTTC. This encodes CAISESTSPTYEQYF.

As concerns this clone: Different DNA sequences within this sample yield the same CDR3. The CDR3 sequence is CASSEGQGYGYTF. CDR3 coding DNA: TGTGCCAGCAGTGAAGGGCAGGGATATGGCTACACCTTC. The chain couples TRBV6-1 to TRBJ1-2; tentatively, D is TRBD1 (5 bases). Trimming left V 1 base short and J 5 bases short, with 8 bases between. This CDR3 has 13 residues. Germline loops: CDR1 MNHNS, CDR2 SASEGT.

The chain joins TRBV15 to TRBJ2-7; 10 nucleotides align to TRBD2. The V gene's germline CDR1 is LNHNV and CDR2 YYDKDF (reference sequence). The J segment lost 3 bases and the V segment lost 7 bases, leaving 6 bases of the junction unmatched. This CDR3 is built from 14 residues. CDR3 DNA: TGTGCCACCATCGCAGCGGGGGGGCTCTACGAGCAGTACTTC. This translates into CATIAAGGLYEQYF.

The CDR3 sequence is CASSRTVPGGSPLHF. CDR3 nucleotides: TGTGCCAGCAGCCGGACAGTCCCAGGGGGGTCACCCCTCCACTTT. The gene calls are TRBV3-1 (or the pseudogene TRBV3-2) and TRBJ1-6, with 7 bases lining up with TRBD1. Per the germline V gene, CDR1 is LGHDT and CDR2 is YNNKEL (reference sequence). The CDR3 runs 15 residues. V lost 4 bases, J lost 10 bases, and 10 bases stayed unmatched.

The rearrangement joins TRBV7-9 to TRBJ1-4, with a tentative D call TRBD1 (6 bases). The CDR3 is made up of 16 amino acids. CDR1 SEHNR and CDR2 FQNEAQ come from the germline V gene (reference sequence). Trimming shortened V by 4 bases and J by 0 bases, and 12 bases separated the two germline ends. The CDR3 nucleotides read TGTGCCAGCAGCTCCAGGGGTGGGTCAACTAATGAAAAACTGTTTTTT. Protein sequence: CASSSRGGSTNEKLFF.

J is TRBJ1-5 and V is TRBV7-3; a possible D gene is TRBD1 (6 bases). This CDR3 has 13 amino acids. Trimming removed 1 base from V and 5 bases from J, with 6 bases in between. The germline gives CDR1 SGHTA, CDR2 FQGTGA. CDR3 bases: TGTGCCAGCAGCTTAAACAGGGATCAGCCCCAGCATTTT. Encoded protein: CASSLNRDQPQHF.

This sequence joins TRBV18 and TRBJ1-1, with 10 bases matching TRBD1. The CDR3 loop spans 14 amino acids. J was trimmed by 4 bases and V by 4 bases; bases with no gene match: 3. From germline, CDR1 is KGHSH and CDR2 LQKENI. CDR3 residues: CASSHRQGATEAFF. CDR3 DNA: TGTGCCAGCTCACACAGACAGGGGGCCACTGAAGCTTTCTTT.

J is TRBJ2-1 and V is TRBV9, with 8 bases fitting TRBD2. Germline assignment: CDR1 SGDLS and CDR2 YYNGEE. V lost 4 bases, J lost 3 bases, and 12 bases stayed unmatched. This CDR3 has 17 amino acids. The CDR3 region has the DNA TGTGCCAGCAGCCGCGCCGCGGCGGGGGGTATCTACAATGAGCAGTTCTTC. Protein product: CASSRAAAGGIYNEQFF.

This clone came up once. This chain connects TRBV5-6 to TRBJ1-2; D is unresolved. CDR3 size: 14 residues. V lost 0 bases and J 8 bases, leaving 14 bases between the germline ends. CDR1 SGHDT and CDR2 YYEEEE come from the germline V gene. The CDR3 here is CASSLARRRGGYTF. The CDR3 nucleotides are TGTGCCAGCAGCTTGGCCAGGCGCCGAGGGGGCTACACCTTC.

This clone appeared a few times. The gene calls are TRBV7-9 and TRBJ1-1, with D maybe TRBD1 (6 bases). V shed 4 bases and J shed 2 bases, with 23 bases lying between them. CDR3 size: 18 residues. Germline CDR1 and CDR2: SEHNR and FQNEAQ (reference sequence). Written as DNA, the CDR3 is TGTGCCAGCAGCTCCAGGGGCAGGACCTCCCCGGGTAACACTGAAGCTTTCTTT. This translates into CASSSRGRTSPGNTEAFF.

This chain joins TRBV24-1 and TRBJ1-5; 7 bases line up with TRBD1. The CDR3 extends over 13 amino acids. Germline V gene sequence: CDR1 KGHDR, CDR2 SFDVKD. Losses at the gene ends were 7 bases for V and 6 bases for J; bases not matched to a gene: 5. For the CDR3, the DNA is TGTGCCACCAGCTACAGGGGAGGTCAGCCCCAGCATTTT. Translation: CATSYRGGQPQHF.

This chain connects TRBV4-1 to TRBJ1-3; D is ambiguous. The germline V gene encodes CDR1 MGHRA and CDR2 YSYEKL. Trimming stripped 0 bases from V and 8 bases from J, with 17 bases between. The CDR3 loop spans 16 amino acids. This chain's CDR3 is CASSQDPPESRDTIYF. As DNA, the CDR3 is TGCGCCAGCAGCCAAGATCCCCCCGAGTCGAGGGACACCATATATTTT.

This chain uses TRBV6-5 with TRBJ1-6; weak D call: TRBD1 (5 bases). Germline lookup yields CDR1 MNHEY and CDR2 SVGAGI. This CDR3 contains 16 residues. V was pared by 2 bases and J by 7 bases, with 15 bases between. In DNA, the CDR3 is TGTGCCAGCAGTTACAGGGCAGGGCTGTCGAATTCACCCCTCCACTTT. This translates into CASSYRAGLSNSPLHF.